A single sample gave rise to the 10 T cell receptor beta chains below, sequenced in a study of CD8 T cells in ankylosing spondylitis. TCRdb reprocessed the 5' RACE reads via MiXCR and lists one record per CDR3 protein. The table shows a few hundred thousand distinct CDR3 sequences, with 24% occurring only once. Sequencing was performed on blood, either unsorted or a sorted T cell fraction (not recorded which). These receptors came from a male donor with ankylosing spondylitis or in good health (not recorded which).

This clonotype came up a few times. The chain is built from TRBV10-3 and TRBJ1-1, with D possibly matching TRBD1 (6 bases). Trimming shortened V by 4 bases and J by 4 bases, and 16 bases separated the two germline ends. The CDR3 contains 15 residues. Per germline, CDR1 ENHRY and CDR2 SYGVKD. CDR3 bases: TGTGCCATCAGTGGAGGGGGGGGCCAAGCCACTGAAGCTTTCTTT. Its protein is CAISGGGGQATEAFF.

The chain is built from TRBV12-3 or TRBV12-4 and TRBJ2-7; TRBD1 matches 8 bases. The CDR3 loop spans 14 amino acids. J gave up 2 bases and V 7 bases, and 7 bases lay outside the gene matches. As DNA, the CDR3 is TGTGCCAGCAACATCAGGGGGCGAACCTACGAGCAGTACTTC. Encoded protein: CASNIRGRTYEQYF.

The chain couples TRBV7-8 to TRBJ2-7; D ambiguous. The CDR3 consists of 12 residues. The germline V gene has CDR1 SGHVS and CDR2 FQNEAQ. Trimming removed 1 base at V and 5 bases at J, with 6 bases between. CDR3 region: CASSLDSHEQYF. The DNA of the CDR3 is TGTGCCAGCAGCTTAGACAGCCACGAGCAGTACTTC.

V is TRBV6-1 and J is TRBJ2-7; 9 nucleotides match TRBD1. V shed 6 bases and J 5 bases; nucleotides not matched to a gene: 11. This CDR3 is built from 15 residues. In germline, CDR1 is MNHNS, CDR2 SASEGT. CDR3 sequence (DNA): TGTGCCAGCAGACAGGTGGGGACAGGGTGGAACGAGCAGTACTTC. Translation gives CASRQVGTGWNEQYF.

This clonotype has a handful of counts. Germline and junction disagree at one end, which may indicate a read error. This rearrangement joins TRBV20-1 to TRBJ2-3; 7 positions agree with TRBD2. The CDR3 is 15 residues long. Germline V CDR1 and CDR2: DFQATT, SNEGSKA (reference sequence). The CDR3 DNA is TGCAGTGCGAGAGACTTAGCGGGTATCACAGATACGCAGTATTTT. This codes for CSARDLAGITDTQYF.

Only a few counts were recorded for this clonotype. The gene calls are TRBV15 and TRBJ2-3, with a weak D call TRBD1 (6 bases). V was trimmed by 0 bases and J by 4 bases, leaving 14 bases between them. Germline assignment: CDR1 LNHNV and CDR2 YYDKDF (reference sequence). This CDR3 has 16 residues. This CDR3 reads CATSREGTRGADTQYF. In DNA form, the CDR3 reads TGTGCCACCAGCAGAGAGGGGACCAGGGGAGCAGATACGCAGTATTTT.

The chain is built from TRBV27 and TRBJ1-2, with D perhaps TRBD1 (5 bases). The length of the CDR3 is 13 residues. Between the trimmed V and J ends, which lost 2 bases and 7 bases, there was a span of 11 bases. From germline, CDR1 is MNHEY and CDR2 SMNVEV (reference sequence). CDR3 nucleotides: TGTGCCAGCAGTTTAGGCAGGGTCGGTGGCTACACCTTC. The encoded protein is CASSLGRVGGYTF.

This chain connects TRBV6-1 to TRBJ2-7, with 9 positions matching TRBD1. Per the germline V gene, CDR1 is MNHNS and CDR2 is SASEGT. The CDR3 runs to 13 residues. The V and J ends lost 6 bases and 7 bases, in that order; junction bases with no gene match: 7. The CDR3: CASRGQGLVEQYF. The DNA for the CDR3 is TGTGCCAGCAGGGGACAGGGTTTGGTGGAGCAGTACTTC.

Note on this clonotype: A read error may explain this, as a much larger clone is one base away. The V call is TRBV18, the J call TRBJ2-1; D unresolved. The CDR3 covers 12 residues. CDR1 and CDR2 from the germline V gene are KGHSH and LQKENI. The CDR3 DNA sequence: TGTGCCAGCTCACCACGAACCAATGAGCAGTCCTTC. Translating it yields CASSPRTNEQSF. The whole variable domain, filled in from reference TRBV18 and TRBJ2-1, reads NAGVMQNPRHLVRRRGQEARLRCSPMKGHSHVYWYRQLPEEGLKFMVYLQKENIIDESGMPKERFSAEFPKEGPSILRIQQVVRGDSAAYFCASSPRTNEQSFGPGTRLTVL.

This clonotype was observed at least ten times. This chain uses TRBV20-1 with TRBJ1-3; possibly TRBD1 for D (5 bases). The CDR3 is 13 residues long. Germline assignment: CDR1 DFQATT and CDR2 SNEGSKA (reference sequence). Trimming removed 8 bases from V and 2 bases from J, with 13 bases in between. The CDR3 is CSSTDNPGNTIYF. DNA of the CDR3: TGCAGTTCGACAGACAACCCTGGAAACACCATATATTTT.